Each of the 11 T cell receptor beta chains below was sequenced from the same sample in a study of cytomegalovirus exposure and HLA in healthy donors (dated by TCRdb to 2016 to 2017). Libraries were built with the immunoSEQ multiplex PCR assay. The multiplex PCR relied on a mix of 60 forward primers for TCR Vbeta segments and 13 reverse primers for TCR Jbeta segments. Imported from immuneACCESS, the table was reduced by TCRdb to in-frame sequences with V and J called. These copies leave out some clones; in studies compared against another copy, an unresolved V gene accounts for under half, and the cause of the remainder is not known. The sample yields around 91,000 clones; over 75% were counted once. The ten largest make up approximately 4.8% of the sample. Sequences were obtained from PBMCs. Source of these receptors: a male donor in good health and CMV-seropositive.

This chain links TRBV7-9 with TRBJ2-7, with a weak D call TRBD1 (6 bases). Germline CDR1 SEHNR, CDR2 FQNEAQ (reference sequence). V was trimmed by 4 bases and J by 2 bases, leaving 15 bases between them. The CDR3 runs to 15 residues. CDR3 in DNA: TGTGCCAGCAGCTCAAAACTGGACAGAGCCTACGAGCAGTACTTC. Protein product: CASSSKLDRAYEQYF.

This chain links TRBV12-5 with TRBJ1-1, with 8 bases aligning to TRBD1. The V gene end was trimmed by 1 base and the J gene end by 4 bases; junction bases not matched to a gene: 5. The CDR3 sequence is 15 residues long. Germline values: CDR1 LGHNT, CDR2 FRNRAP. This CDR3 is CASGLDRGFGTEAFF. The CDR3 bases are TGTGCTAGTGGTTTGGACAGGGGGTTCGGCACTGAAGCTTTCTTT.

The genes are TRBV7-8 and TRBJ1-2; 10 positions agree with TRBD1. Germline V CDR1 and CDR2: SGHVS, FQNEAQ. J lost 8 bases, V lost 1 base, and 7 bases had no gene match. The CDR3 covers 15 residues. DNA for the CDR3: TGTGCCAGCAGCTTAGGGATGGGGACAGGGGTAGGCTACACCTTC. It is translated as CASSLGMGTGVGYTF.

The V and J genes are TRBV19 and TRBJ2-5, with 9 bases fitting TRBD1. The DNA end is a closer match to TRBJ2-7, so the J assignment may be wrong. Looked up from germline, CDR1 is LNHDA and CDR2 is SQIVND (reference sequence). This CDR3 has 15 residues. The CDR3, as DNA: TGTGCCAGTAGTATCTTCGGGACAGGGAACCACGAGCAGTACTTC. This gives the protein CASSIFGTGNHEQYF.

This clone was counted once. One end of the junction fails to match germline, which may point to a read error. Other DNA sequences in this sample translate to the same CDR3. V is TRBV6-1 and J is TRBJ2-5; 10 bases agree with TRBD2. CDR3 length: 15 residues. Germline assignment: CDR1 MNHNS and CDR2 SASEGT. CDR3 DNA sequence: TGTGCCAATACCCGGGCTAGCGGGAGTGAGGAGACTCAGTACTTC. Protein product: CANTRASGSEETQYF.

This chain connects TRBV10-3 to TRBJ2-6, with 7 nucleotides matching TRBD2. CDR3 length: 17 amino acids. J was trimmed by 3 bases and V by 4 bases; bases with no gene match: 9. Germline assignment: CDR1 ENHRY and CDR2 SYGVKD. The CDR3 coding sequence is TGTGCCATCAGTGGGACACAGAGCGGGGTTGGGGCCAACGTCCTGACTTTC. This gives the protein CAISGTQSGVGANVLTF.

This clone was observed once. The chain couples TRBV19 to TRBJ2-1; D might be TRBD1 (5 bases). Germline V gene data show CDR1 as LNHDA and CDR2 as SQIVND (reference sequence). This CDR3 contains 15 residues. Deletions cut 4 bases from V and 4 bases from J, with 14 bases between. For the CDR3, the DNA is TGTGCCAGTAGTAAGAGCCCTGGGGCTTACAATGAGCAGTTCTTC. This translates into CASSKSPGAYNEQFF. Filled out from reference TRBV19 and TRBJ2-1, the complete variable domain reads DGGITQSPKYLFRKEGQNVTLSCEQNLNHDAMYWYRQDPGQGLRLIYYSQIVNDFQKGDIAEGYSVSREKKESFPLTVTSAQKNPTAFYLCASSKSPGAYNEQFFGPGTRLTVL.

This clone was seen only a few times. V and J are TRBV6-5 and TRBJ2-7, with a tentative D call TRBD1 (6 bases). The CDR3 length is 14 residues. V was shortened by 5 bases and J by 5 bases, with 16 bases between the two germline ends. CDR1 is MNHEY, CDR2 SVGAGI, per germline. DNA for the CDR3: TGTGCCAGCAGTACGACAGGAATGTTCGACGAGCAGTACTTC. Translated: CASSTTGMFDEQYF.

In this sample, this clone turned up once. The V call is TRBV19, the J call TRBJ2-5; D may be TRBD1 (6 bases). The end of the DNA is better explained by TRBJ2-7, so the J call may be wrong. Germline CDR1 is LNHDA and CDR2 is SQIVND (reference sequence). CDR3 length: 16 amino acids. DNA for the CDR3: TGTGCCAGTAGTACGTCACAGGGCTTGGGGTTATACGAGCAGTACTTC. The encoded protein is CASSTSQGLGLYEQYF.

CDR3 sequence: CATSRRPGEEVYGYTF. CDR3 sequence (DNA): TGTGCCACCAGCAGGCGTCCTGGGGAGGAAGTCTATGGCTACACCTTC. The V call is TRBV15, the J call TRBJ1-2; D is uncertain. V gave up 3 bases and J gave up 4 bases, with 18 bases separating them. Germline V gives CDR1 LNHNV, CDR2 YYDKDF (reference sequence). The CDR3 has 16 amino acids. Together with reference TRBV15 and TRBJ1-2, the CDR3 gives the full variable domain: DAMVIQNPRYQVTQFGKPVTLSCSQTLNHNVMYWYQQKSSQAPKLLFHYYDKDFNNEADTPDNFQSRRPNTSFCFLDIRSPGLGDTAMYLCATSRRPGEEVYGYTFGSGTRLTVV.

CDR3 in DNA: TGCAGCGCAAAGCACGGGACAGCCAACGAGCAGTACTTC. Translation: CSAKHGTANEQYF. The rearrangement links TRBV29-1 to TRBJ2-7; 7 bases fit TRBD1. The CDR3 loop spans 13 amino acids. The germline V gene encodes CDR1 SQVTM and CDR2 ANQGSEA. V lost 7 bases and J lost 5; bases outside the gene matches: 11.